What follows describes a single T cell receptor (beta chain). Its antigen specificity is not known. Base qualities are not provided; no much larger clone lies one nucleotide away. The sample comes from a study of long-term antiretroviral therapy in people with HIV (dated by TCRdb to between 2021 and 2022). General notes on the study: The earliest samples were collected about a decade before the 2015 WHO recommendation for immediate ART, when ART was typically delayed until CD4 counts fell. From a few dozen adults with confirmed HIV infection, the cohort provided roughly 200 cryopreserved PBMC samples, gathered serially across a mean of approximately six years (range 1-12). A retrospective serial study tested whether ART initiation and durable HIV suppression were associated with changes in peripheral blood TRB repertoire composition and diversity. Test extractions of a monoclonal T-cell line alongside 30 to 35 polyclonal samples showed no cross-contamination during QIAcube processing. About a third of the roughly 30 participants with HIV were female. Broader findings and caveats from the paper: Because PBMC availability was limited, only the TCR beta chain was sequenced, with no alpha chain pairing. The repertoire was dominated across all time points by expanded TRB clones identified before ART initiation, although this dominance was seen to fluctuate and to decrease in many PLHIV after ART. ART initiation was associated with a significant increase in TRB diversity, but diversity stayed significantly below transplant donor controls even after long-term ART. Unsorted PBMC were profiled instead of sorted CD4+ and CD8+ T cells because pre-ART samples had limited cell numbers. No data were available on ART adherence, viral resistance or therapy changes, limiting inferences about post-ART repertoire changes. HIV repertoires had narrower CDR3 length ranges than controls, and the network structure suggested an antigen-experienced repertoire that shifted only slightly toward naive after ART. The samples were dated from about 2004 to 2018, and the ART regimens that were used may be less effective than current ART regimens.

The immunoSEQ hsTCRB v3.0 assay was used at survey level resolution for TRB variable region sequencing. TRB sequencing targeted a depth of roughly 35,000-50,000 T-cell genomes per sample. An Illumina MiSeq with a v3 150-cycle kit was used to sequence the pooled TRB libraries. The paper's processing steps were these. Repertoire analysis was performed in R inside a reproducible Nextflow workflow that covered QC, data transformation and analysis. LymphoSeq2, an R package for exploring AIRR-Seq data, was used to implement custom analyses. After excluding a few samples that yielded fewer than 5000 total TRB sequences, 188 HIV repertoires remained for analysis. Among the roughly 190 retained HIV repertoires, 59 were collected before ART initiation and some 130 after ART initiation. Repertoires were downsampled to 5000 TRB nucleotide sequences, and summary statistics were averaged over 100 downsampling iterations. The analysis kept only TRB sequences whose CDR3 regions were at least seven amino acids long. Diversity was measured with a Shannon entropy-derived clonality score and the Gini coefficient. In repertoire networks, the top 5000 CDR3 amino acid sequences were linked whenever an edit distance of one separated two sequences. Antigen specificity groups and MHC restriction were predicted for TRB CDR3 amino acid sequences with GLIPH2. Known CMV, EBV, HIV or tissue antigen associations were flagged by matching CDR3 amino acid sequences against VDJdb and McPAS-TCR. Pre-ART, post-ART and control groups were compared with Wilcoxon signed-rank tests and Holm-Bonferroni correction. TCRdb's version of the immuneACCESS table is confined to in-frame rearrangements and falls short of the full clone set. An unresolved V gene accounts for under half of the shortfall where checked; the remainder is of unknown origin. V, J and clone size are taken as reported in that table, and D and trimming were inferred from the DNA itself. In this sample the table shows 20,000 to 25,000 clones, 83% of which occur a single time. The biggest ten clones account for around 22% of the sample.

Participants were included only if at least one PBMC sample before ART initiation and at least two post-ART samples were available. Every participant with HIV received treatment in the United States of America. Before DNA extraction, cryopreserved samples of about 1-11 million PBMC were thawed and then washed. At the time of the earliest PBMC sample, participants with HIV were aged between roughly 20 and 54 years. Per participant, PBMC samples came from 1-4 timepoints prior to ART initiation and 2-8 timepoints following ART initiation, for a median of 7 samples. Serial HIV viral load, CD4+ T-cell count, ART history and demographic data were obtained for every participant. Genomic DNA was extracted from unsorted PBMC with a Qiagen kit on a QIAcube, processed in batches of 12 samples. This specimen consisted of unsorted PBMCs, obtained 0.4 years after starting antiretroviral therapy. The clonotype was recovered from a man aged 50 to 60 with HIV.

The CDR3 region has the sequence CASSQIGQEAFF. The nucleotides read TGTGCCAGCAGCCAAATTGGACAGGAAGCTTTCTTT. The chain joins TRBV7-6 to TRBJ1-1; the best D guess is TRBD1, with 6 bases matching. V is pared back by 5 bases and J by 8 bases, with 12 bases lying between the germline termini. Counted from cysteine to phenylalanine, this CDR3 has 12 amino acids. Only the CDR3 DNA stays, 36 bases, in frame from base 1. The CDR1 and CDR2 encoded by the germline V gene are SGHVS and FNYEAQ.